Listed below are T cell receptor beta chains from one sample, sequenced in a study of shared clonotypes between healthy human individuals. Measured with immunoSEQ multiplex PCR; TCRdb has only the in-frame clones, and not every one. The top ten clones hold about 0.064% of a sample with more than 400,000 clones, 95% to 97% of them seen once. Input material: naive CD4+ T cells sorted from blood. Source of these receptors: a woman aged 30 to 39 in good health. Both conserved end residues are part of each CDR3. Fields, in order: CDR3 length, V gene, CDR3 protein.

>14|TRBV18
CASSQDRGGTEAFF
>13|TRBV10-3
CATRTGVSQPQHF
>11|TRBV11-2
CASSLKGEQFF
>14|TRBV5-6
CASSRWTGNTEAFF
>13|TRBV6-1
CASSEGYSYEQYF
>13|TRBV6-5
CASSVSLNTEAFF
>13|TRBV6-1
CASSTTRNTEAFF
>13|TRBV28
CASSLGRFDGYTF
>14|TRBV10-3
CAISGQAAYNEQFF
>14|TRBV7-9
CASSLNRDYNEQFF